These T cell receptor beta chains were read from a single sample in a study of tumor and adjacent non-tumor tissue in lung cancer. TCRdb passed the multiplex PCR reads through MiXCR, listing each CDR3 protein once. The table lists about 93,000 distinct CDR3 sequences, about 72% of them singletons. The sequenced sample was lung tumor tissue. These receptors all come from a man in his fifties or sixties with non-small cell lung cancer. Both conserved end residues are part of each CDR3. The D gene is left open where the match is weak. Clone size is shown for a subset of rows, as once, few, many or a class of expanded clone.

D	V	size	J	CDR3	DNA
TRBD2	TRBV4-1	once	TRBJ2-3	CASSQRLAAIDTQYF	TGCGCCAGCAGCCAGAGACTAGCGGCAATAGATACGCAGTATTTT
TRBD1	TRBV12-3/TRBV12-4	.	TRBJ2-1	CASRSIGGSYNEQLF	TGTGCCAGCAGGTCGATAGGGGGCTCCTACAATGAGCAGCTCTTC
.	TRBV6-1	.	TRBJ2-3	CVSSAKVDTQYF	TGTGTCAGCAGTGCCAAGGTAGATACGCAATATTTT
.	TRBV20-1	few	TRBJ1-6	CSARDTESSYNSPLHF	TGCAGTGCTCGGGACACAGAAAGCTCCTATAATTCACCCCTCCACTTT
.	TRBV5-5	.	TRBJ1-1	CPSSATRFEAFF	TGTCCCAGCAGCGCGACACGGTTTGAAGCTTTCTTT
.	TRBV6-5	.	TRBJ2-3	CVSRRLGEGATDTQYF	TGTGTCAGCAGACGCCTAGGAGAGGGAGCGACAGATACGCAGTATTTT
TRBD1	TRBV6-6	many	TRBJ2-3	CASSPGQGGTDTQYF	TGTGCCAGCAGTCCCGGACAGGGGGGGACAGATACGCAGTATTTT
TRBD1	TRBV12-3/TRBV12-4	once	TRBJ1-4	CASSPSGQPNEKLFF	TGTGCCAGCAGCCCTTCGGGACAGCCGAATGAAAAACTGTTTTTT
.	TRBV4-1	.	TRBJ2-1	CASSQEVGVAGGYDEQFF	TGCGCCAGCAGCCAAGAAGTGGGTGTCGCCGGGGGTTACGATGAGCAGTTCTTC
.	TRBV20-1	.	TRBJ1-5	CSAETHSSQPQHF	TGCAGTGCTGAAACTCATAGCAGTCAGCCCCAGCATTTT
.	TRBV10-2	.	TRBJ1-5	CASSETGGVGDQPQHF	TGCGCCAGCAGTGAGACAGGTGGGGTTGGCGATCAGCCTCAGCATTTT
.	TRBV5-1	.	TRBJ1-3	CASSRGTAGNTIYF	TGCGCCAGCAGCAGGGGGACGGCTGGAAACACCATATATTTT
.	TRBV6-2/TRBV6-3	many	TRBJ1-2	CASRTGYGYTF	TGTGCCAGCAGGACCGGGTATGGCTACACCTTC
.	TRBV4-1	once	TRBJ1-2	CASSQITHLGYCYTF	TGCGCCAGCAGCCAAATAACCCATCTAGGGTATTGCTACACCTTC
.	TRBV29-1	.	TRBJ2-1	CSVEGGGSYNEQFF	TGTAGCGTTGAGGGAGGGGGCTCCTACAATGAGCAGTTCTTC
TRBD2	TRBV11-2	once	TRBJ2-3	CASGRSGRVFEDTQYF	TGTGCCAGCGGCCGTAGCGGGAGGGTCTTCGAAGATACGCAGTATTTT
TRBD2	TRBV12-3/TRBV12-4	.	TRBJ2-1	CDSSPVQLAGGEQFF	TGTGACAGCAGTCCAGTACAACTAGCGGGAGGTGAGCAGTTCTTC